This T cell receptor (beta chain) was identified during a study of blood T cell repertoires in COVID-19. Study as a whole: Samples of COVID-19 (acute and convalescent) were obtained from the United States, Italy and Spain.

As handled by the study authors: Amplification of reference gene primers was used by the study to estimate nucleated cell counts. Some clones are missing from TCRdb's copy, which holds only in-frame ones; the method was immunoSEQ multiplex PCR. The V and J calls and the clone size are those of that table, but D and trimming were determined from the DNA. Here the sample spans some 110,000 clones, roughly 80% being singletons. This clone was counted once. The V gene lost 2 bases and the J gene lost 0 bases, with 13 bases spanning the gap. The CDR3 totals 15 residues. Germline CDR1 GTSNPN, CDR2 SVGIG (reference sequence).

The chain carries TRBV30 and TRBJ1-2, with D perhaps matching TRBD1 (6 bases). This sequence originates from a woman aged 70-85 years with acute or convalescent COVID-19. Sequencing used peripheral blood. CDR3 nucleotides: TGTGCCTGGAGTTTGCGGGGGGCCACTAACTATGGCTACACCTTC. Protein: CAWSLRGATNYGYTF.